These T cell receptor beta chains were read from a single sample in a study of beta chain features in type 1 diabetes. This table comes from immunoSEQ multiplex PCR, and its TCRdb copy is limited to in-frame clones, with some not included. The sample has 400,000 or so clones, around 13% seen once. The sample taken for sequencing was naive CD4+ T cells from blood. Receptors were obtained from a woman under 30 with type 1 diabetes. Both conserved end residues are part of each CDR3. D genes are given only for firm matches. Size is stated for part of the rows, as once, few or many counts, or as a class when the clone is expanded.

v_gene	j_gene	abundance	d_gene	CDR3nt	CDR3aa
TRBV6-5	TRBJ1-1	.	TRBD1	TGTGCCACCAGGATACAGGGGCCCGCGAGAGCTTTCTTT	CATRIQGPARAFF
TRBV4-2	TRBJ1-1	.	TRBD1	TGTGCCAGCAGCCAACCCCCGGGACAGGGGGCGAACACTGAAGCTTTCTTT	CASSQPPGQGANTEAFF
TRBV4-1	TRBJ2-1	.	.	TGCGCCAGCAGCCAAGATCCGGGACTCGCCTACAATGAGCAGTTCTTC	CASSQDPGLAYNEQFF
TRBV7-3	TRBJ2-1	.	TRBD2	TGTGCCAGCAGCCAACTAGCGGCCAAGGGCAATGAGCAGTTCTTC	CASSQLAAKGNEQFF
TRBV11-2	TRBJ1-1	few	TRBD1	TGTGCCAGCACCAGAGGGGACAGGGACGCTTTCTTT	CASTRGDRDAFF
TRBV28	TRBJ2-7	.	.	TGTGCCAGCATCAAGCGGACCGACTACGAGCAGTACTTC	CASIKRTDYEQYF
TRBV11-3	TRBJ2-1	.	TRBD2	TGTGCCAGCAGATCCGCTAGCGGGACCCTCTTC	CASRSASGTLF
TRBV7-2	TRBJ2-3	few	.	TGTGCCAGCAGCTCCCGGGCGGGCCGCGCAGATACGCAGTATTTT	CASSSRAGRADTQYF
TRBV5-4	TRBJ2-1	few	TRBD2	TGTGCCAGCAGCTTGGCAGCGGGAGTTTCCTACAATGAGCAGTTCTTC	CASSLAAGVSYNEQFF
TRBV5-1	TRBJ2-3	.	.	TGCGCCAGCAGCTTGGATCTTGGCTCCCGTGGAGATACGCAGTATTTT	CASSLDLGSRGDTQYF
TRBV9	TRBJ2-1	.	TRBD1	TGTGCCAGCAGCGTTACGGGACAGCCCTACAATGAGCAGTTCTTC	CASSVTGQPYNEQFF
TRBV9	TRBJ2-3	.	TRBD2	TGTGCCAGCAGCGTCCTTAGCGGGTCCAGCACAGATACGCAGTATTTT	CASSVLSGSSTDTQYF
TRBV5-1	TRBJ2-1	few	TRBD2	TGCGCCAGCAGCTTGGGGCGGCGTAGCGGGGCCACCTCCTACAATGAGCAGTTCTTC	CASSLGRRSGATSYNEQFF
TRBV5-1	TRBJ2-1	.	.	TGCGCCAGCAGCTTGAGCCAGGTCGGGAGCGTTGAGCAGTTCTTC	CASSLSQVGSVEQFF
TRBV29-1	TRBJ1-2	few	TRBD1	TGCAGCGTTGCCGGACAGGCCAACTATGGCTACACCTTC	CSVAGQANYGYTF
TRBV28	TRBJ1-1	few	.	TGTGCCAGCAGTACCTTGACAAGAGAAGCTTTCTTT	CASSTLTREAFF
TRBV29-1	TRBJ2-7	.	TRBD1	TGCAGCGTTGATGTTAGGGGGCCTCCCTACGAGCAGTACTTC	CSVDVRGPPYEQYF
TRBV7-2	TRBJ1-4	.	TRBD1	TGTGCCAGCAGCTCCGACAGGGGGAGTGAAAAACTGTTTTTT	CASSSDRGSEKLFF
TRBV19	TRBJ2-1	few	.	TGTGCCAGTAGTCCCACAGGGCTGGCTTACAATGAGCAGTTCTTC	CASSPTGLAYNEQFF
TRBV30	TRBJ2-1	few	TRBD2	TGTGCCTGGAGTGTAGGGACTAGCGGGTACAATGAGCAGTTCTTC	CAWSVGTSGYNEQFF
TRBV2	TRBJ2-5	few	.	TGTGCCAGCAGGGTGGGGGCCGCGGAGACCCAGTACTTC	CASRVGAAETQYF
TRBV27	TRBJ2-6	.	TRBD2	TGTGCCAGCAGTCCCCTAGCGGGAGGGCCTTCTGGGGCCAACGTCCTGACTTTC	CASSPLAGGPSGANVLTF
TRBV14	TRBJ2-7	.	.	TGTGCCAGCAGCCAAGACACCCCGAGCGAGCAGTACTTC	CASSQDTPSEQYF
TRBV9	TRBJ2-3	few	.	TGTGCCAGCAGCGCCGTGGGGGGGCCAAAAGATACGCAGTATTTT	CASSAVGGPKDTQYF
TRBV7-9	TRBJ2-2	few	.	TGTGCCAGCAGCTTAGGGGCCCCGAACACCGGGGAGCTGTTTTTT	CASSLGAPNTGELFF